A selection of T cell receptor beta chains follows, all from one sample in a study of shared clonotypes between healthy human individuals. Method: immunoSEQ multiplex PCR; TCRdb's copy keeps in-frame clones and lacks some. The sample lists more than 1,200,000 clones, just under 99% occurring once. Sequenced input: naive CD4+ T cells sorted from blood. The receptors derive from a man aged 25 to 45 in good health. The CDR3 runs from the conserved cysteine through the conserved F or W. A D gene is named only where the DNA matches it firmly. Not all rows give a size; the values are once, few, many and, for expanded clones, a class.

v_gene	d_gene	j_gene	abundance	CDR3nt	CDR3aa
TRBV7-9	TRBD1	TRBJ2-7	-	TGTGCCAGCAGCTTCCCTTCTCCTGGGACAGGGACCTACGAGCAGTACTTC	CASSFPSPGTGTYEQYF
TRBV7-2	-	TRBJ1-4	-	TGTGCCAGCAGCTTATTAGTATCCCAGAGTAATGAAAAACTGTTTTTT	CASSLLVSQSNEKLFF
TRBV6-1	-	TRBJ1-1	-	TGTGCCGGGTCTACGAGTGGGGTCCAAGCTTTCTTT	CAGSTSGVQAFF
TRBV19	-	TRBJ2-1	-	TGTGCCAGTAGTATCCACCCTAATGAGCAGTTCTTC	CASSIHPNEQFF
TRBV9	TRBD2	TRBJ2-1	once	TGTGCCAGCAGCGTAGCGGGAGGGCCAGTCAATGAGCAGTTCTTC	CASSVAGGPVNEQFF
TRBV9	-	TRBJ2-3	once	TGTGCCAGCAGCGTAGCTCTGACAATCACAGATACGCAGTATTTT	CASSVALTITDTQYF
TRBV20-1	-	TRBJ2-7	-	TGCAGTGCAAAAAGGGGGGAGCAGTACTTC	CSAKRGEQYF
TRBV7-2	-	TRBJ2-1	-	TGTGCCAGCAGCTTCCGGGACACCGGCTCCTACAATGAGCAGTTCTTC	CASSFRDTGSYNEQFF
TRBV7-9	-	TRBJ2-7	-	TGTGCCAGCAGCCCTGACGCTTACTCCTACGAGCAGTACTTC	CASSPDAYSYEQYF
TRBV2	-	TRBJ1-4	-	TGTGCCAGCGGCCCTGATTTCGGTGAAAAACTGTTTTTT	CASGPDFGEKLFF
TRBV28	TRBD1	TRBJ2-3	-	TGTGCCAGCAGTCCCCCGGGACAGGGGGGAGATACGCAGTATTTT	CASSPPGQGGDTQYF
TRBV7-2	-	TRBJ1-1	-	TGTGCCAGCAGCTTAGTTTATTCTCAACTGGGGACTGAAGCTTTCTTT	CASSLVYSQLGTEAFF
TRBV9	-	TRBJ1-5	-	TGTGCCAGCAGCGGAAGTGGGGGAGGGGGGAATCAGCCCCAGCATTTT	CASSGSGGGGNQPQHF
TRBV15	TRBD2	TRBJ2-1	-	TGTGCCACCAGCAGAACCTCTAGCGGGAGCTACAATGAGCAGTTCTTC	CATSRTSSGSYNEQFF
TRBV6-1	-	TRBJ2-3	once	TGTGCCAGCAGTGAACGCACAGGTGCAGATACGCAGTATTTT	CASSERTGADTQYF
TRBV12-2	-	TRBJ2-5	-	TGTGCAAGTCGCGCTACAGGGCCGCAAGAGACCCAGTACTTC	CASRATGPQETQYF
TRBV10-1	-	TRBJ2-1	-	TGCGCCAGCCAATACAATGAGCAGTTCTTC	CASQYNEQFF
TRBV14	-	TRBJ2-3	-	TGTGCCAGCAGCCATCTATTTGGGACGGGAGATACGCAGTATTTT	CASSHLFGTGDTQYF
TRBV5-5	TRBD1	TRBJ2-5	-	TGTGCCAGCAGCTTGCAAGTTGGGACAGGGGGCTGGGAGACCCAGTACTTC	CASSLQVGTGGWETQYF